This TCR beta chain was identified during a study of blood T cell repertoires in COVID-19. Per the authors' pipeline: The assay estimated nucleated cells by amplifying reference gene primers. Sequencing was performed with immunoSEQ multiplex PCR; in TCRdb, only in-frame clones are kept and a portion is missing. V, J and clone size are taken as reported in that table, and D and trimming were inferred from the DNA itself. This table has roughly 290,000 clones, about 90% appearing once. Trimming shortened V by 2 bases and J by 4 bases, and 15 bases separated the two germline ends. The CDR3 runs 16 residues. CDR1 and CDR2 from the germline V gene are MNHEY and SVGEGT.

This rearrangement joins TRBV6-2 or TRBV6-3 to TRBJ1-5, with D perhaps matching TRBD1 (6 bases). Sequencing was done on a sample of peripheral blood. This TCR came from a woman between 50 and 59 years old who had recovered from COVID-19. The CDR3 here is CASSYSPGQGNQPQHF. The CDR3 region has the DNA TGTGCCAGCAGTTACAGTCCTGGGCAGGGGAATCAGCCCCAGCATTTT.